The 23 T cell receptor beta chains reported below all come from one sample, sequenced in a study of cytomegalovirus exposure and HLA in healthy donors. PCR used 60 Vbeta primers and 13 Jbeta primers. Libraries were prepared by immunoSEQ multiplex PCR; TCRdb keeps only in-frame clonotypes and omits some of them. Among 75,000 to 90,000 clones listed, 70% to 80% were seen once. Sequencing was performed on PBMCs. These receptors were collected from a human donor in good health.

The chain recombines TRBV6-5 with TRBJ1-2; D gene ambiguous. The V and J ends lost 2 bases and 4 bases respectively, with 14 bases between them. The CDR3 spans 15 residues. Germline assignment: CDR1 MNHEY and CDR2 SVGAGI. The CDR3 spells CASSYTSSRGYGYTF. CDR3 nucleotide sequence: TGTGCCAGCAGTTACACGTCTAGCCGGGGCTATGGCTACACCTTC.

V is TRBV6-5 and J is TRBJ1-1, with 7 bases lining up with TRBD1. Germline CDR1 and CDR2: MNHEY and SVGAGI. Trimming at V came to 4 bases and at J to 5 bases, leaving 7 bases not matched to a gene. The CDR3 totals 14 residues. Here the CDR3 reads CASSFRNRGTEAFF. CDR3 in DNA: TGTGCCAGCAGTTTTAGAAACAGGGGTACTGAAGCTTTCTTT.

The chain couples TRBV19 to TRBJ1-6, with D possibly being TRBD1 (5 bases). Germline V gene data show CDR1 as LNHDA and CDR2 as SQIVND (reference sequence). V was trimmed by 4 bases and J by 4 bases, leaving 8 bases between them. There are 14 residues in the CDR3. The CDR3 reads CASSRGVYNSPLHF. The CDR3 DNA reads TGTGCCAGTAGTAGGGGGGTTTATAATTCACCCCTCCACTTT.

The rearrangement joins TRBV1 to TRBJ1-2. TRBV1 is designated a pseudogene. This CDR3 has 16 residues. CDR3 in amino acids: CTSSQSVGEDFYGYTF. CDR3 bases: TGCACCAGCAGCCAGTCTGTAGGGGAGGATTTCTATGGCTACACCTTC.

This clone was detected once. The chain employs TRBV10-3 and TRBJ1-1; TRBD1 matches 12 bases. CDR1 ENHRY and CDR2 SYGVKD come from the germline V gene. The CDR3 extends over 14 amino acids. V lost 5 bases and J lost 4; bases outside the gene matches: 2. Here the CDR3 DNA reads TGTGCCATCAGTCCGGGACAGGGGGCCACTGAAGCTTTCTTT. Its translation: CAISPGQGATEAFF.

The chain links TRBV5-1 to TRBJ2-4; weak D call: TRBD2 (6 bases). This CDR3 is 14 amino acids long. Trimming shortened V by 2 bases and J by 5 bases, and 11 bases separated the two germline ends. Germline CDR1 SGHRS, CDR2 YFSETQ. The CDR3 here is CASSFGGMENIQYF. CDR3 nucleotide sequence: TGCGCCAGCAGCTTTGGGGGGATGGAAAACATTCAGTACTTC.

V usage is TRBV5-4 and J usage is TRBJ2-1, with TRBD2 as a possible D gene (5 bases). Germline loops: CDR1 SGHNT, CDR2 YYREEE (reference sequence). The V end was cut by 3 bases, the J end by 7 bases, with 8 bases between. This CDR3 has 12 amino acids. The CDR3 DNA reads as TGTGCCAGCAGCTCCACGGGAAATGAGCAGTTCTTC. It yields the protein CASSSTGNEQFF.

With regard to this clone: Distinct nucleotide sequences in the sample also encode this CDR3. The CDR3 loop reads CASSRGQGDSPLHF. In DNA form, the CDR3 reads TGTGCCAGCAGCCGCGGGCAGGGGGATTCACCCCTCCACTTT. The rearrangement joins TRBV7-9 to TRBJ1-6, with 7 positions matching TRBD1. The CDR3 totals 14 residues. V trimming: 5 bases; J trimming: 8 bases; junction bases outside the gene matches: 6. Looked up from germline, CDR1 is SEHNR and CDR2 is FQNEAQ (reference sequence).

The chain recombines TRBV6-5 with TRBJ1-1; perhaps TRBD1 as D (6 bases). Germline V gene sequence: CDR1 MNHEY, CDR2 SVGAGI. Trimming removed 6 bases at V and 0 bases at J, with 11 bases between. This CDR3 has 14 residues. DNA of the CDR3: TGTGCCAGCAGCACACAGGGCATGAACACTGAAGCTTTCTTT. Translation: CASSTQGMNTEAFF.

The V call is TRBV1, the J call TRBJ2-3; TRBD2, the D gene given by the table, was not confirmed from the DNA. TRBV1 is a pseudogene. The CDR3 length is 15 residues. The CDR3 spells CTPGVLAGGPRTQYF. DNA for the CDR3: TGCACCCCAGGGGTCCTAGCGGGGGGGCCGAGAACGCAGTATTTT.

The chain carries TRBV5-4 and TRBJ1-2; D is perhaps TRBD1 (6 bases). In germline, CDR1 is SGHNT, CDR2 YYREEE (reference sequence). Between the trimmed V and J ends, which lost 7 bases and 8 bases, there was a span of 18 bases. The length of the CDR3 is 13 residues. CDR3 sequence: CASAGEGVEGYTF. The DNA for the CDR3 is TGTGCCAGCGCCGGAGAGGGGGTTGAAGGCTACACCTTC.

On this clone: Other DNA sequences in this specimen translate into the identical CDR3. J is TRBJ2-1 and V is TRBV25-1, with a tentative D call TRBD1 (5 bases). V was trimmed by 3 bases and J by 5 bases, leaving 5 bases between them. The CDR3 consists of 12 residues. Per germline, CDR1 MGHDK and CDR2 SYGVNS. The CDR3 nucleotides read TGTGCCAGCAGTGAGGGGCACAATGAGCAGTTCTTC. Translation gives CASSEGHNEQFF.

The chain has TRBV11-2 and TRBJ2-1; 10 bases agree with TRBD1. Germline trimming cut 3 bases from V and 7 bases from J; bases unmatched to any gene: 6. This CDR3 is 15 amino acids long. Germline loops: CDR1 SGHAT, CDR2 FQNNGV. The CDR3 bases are TGTGCCAGCAGCTTGTCGGGACAGGGGACAAATGAGCAGTTCTTC. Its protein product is CASSLSGQGTNEQFF.

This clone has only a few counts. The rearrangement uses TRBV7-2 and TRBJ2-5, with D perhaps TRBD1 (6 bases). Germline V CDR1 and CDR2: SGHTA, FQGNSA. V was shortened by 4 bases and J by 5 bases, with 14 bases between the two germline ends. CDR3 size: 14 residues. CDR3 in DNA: TGTGCCAGCAGCTGGGGGCAGGCCTGGGAGACCCAGTACTTC. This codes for CASSWGQAWETQYF.

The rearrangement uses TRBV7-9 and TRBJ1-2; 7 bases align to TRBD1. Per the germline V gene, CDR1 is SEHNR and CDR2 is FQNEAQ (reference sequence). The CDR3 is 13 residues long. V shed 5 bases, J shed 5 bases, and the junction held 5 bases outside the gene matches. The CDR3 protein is CASSPGTAYGYTF. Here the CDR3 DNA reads TGTGCCAGCAGCCCCGGGACAGCTTATGGCTACACCTTC.

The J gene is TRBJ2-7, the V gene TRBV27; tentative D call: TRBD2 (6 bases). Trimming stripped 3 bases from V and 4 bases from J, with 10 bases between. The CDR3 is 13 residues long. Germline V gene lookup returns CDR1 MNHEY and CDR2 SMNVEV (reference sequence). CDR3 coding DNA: TGTGCCAGCAGTTTCATGGGGGGTTACGAGCAGTACTTC. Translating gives CASSFMGGYEQYF.

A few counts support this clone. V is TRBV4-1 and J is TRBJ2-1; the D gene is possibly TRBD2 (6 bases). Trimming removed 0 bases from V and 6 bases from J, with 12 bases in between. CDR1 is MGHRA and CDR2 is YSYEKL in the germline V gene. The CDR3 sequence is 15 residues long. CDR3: CASSQDEDYVNEQFF. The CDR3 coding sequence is TGCGCCAGCAGCCAAGATGAGGACTACGTCAATGAGCAGTTCTTC.

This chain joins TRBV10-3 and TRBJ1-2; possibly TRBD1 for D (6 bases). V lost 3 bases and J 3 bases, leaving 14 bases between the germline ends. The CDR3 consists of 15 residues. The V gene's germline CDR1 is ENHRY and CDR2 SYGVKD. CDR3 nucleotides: TGTGCCATCAGTGACTCCCGAACAGGGTACTATGGCTACACCTTC. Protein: CAISDSRTGYYGYTF.

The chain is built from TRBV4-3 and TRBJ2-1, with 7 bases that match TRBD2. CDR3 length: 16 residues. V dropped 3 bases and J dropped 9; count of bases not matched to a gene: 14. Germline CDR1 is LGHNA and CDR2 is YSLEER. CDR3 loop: CASSHLGRTSRFEQFF. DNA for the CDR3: TGCGCCAGCAGCCACCTTGGGAGGACTAGTCGATTTGAGCAGTTCTTC.

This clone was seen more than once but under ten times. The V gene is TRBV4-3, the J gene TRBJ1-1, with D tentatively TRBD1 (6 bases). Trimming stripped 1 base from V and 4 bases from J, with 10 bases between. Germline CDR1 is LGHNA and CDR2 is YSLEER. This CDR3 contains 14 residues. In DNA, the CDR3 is TGCGCCAGCAGCCAAGTTACAGGGAGCACTGAAGCTTTCTTT. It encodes CASSQVTGSTEAFF.

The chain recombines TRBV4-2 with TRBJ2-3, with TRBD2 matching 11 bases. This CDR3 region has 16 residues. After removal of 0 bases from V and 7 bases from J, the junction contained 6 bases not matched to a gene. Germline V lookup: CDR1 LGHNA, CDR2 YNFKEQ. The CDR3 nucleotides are TGTGCCAGCAGCCAAGACCTAGCGGGGGGATTCAATACGCAGTATTTT. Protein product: CASSQDLAGGFNTQYF.

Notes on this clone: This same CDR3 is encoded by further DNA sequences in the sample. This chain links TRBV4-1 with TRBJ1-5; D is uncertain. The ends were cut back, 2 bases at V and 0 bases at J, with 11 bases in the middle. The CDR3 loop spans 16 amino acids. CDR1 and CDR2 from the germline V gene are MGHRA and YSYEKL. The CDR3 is CASSQYQGGSNQPQHF. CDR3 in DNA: TGCGCCAGCAGCCAATACCAAGGAGGTAGCAATCAGCCCCAGCATTTT.

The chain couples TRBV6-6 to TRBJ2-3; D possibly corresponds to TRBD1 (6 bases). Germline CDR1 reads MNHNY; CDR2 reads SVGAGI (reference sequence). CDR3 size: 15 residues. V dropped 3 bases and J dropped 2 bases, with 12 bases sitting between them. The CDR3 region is CASSYWTATTDTQYF. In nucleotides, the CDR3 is TGTGCCAGCAGTTATTGGACAGCTACCACAGATACGCAGTATTTT.